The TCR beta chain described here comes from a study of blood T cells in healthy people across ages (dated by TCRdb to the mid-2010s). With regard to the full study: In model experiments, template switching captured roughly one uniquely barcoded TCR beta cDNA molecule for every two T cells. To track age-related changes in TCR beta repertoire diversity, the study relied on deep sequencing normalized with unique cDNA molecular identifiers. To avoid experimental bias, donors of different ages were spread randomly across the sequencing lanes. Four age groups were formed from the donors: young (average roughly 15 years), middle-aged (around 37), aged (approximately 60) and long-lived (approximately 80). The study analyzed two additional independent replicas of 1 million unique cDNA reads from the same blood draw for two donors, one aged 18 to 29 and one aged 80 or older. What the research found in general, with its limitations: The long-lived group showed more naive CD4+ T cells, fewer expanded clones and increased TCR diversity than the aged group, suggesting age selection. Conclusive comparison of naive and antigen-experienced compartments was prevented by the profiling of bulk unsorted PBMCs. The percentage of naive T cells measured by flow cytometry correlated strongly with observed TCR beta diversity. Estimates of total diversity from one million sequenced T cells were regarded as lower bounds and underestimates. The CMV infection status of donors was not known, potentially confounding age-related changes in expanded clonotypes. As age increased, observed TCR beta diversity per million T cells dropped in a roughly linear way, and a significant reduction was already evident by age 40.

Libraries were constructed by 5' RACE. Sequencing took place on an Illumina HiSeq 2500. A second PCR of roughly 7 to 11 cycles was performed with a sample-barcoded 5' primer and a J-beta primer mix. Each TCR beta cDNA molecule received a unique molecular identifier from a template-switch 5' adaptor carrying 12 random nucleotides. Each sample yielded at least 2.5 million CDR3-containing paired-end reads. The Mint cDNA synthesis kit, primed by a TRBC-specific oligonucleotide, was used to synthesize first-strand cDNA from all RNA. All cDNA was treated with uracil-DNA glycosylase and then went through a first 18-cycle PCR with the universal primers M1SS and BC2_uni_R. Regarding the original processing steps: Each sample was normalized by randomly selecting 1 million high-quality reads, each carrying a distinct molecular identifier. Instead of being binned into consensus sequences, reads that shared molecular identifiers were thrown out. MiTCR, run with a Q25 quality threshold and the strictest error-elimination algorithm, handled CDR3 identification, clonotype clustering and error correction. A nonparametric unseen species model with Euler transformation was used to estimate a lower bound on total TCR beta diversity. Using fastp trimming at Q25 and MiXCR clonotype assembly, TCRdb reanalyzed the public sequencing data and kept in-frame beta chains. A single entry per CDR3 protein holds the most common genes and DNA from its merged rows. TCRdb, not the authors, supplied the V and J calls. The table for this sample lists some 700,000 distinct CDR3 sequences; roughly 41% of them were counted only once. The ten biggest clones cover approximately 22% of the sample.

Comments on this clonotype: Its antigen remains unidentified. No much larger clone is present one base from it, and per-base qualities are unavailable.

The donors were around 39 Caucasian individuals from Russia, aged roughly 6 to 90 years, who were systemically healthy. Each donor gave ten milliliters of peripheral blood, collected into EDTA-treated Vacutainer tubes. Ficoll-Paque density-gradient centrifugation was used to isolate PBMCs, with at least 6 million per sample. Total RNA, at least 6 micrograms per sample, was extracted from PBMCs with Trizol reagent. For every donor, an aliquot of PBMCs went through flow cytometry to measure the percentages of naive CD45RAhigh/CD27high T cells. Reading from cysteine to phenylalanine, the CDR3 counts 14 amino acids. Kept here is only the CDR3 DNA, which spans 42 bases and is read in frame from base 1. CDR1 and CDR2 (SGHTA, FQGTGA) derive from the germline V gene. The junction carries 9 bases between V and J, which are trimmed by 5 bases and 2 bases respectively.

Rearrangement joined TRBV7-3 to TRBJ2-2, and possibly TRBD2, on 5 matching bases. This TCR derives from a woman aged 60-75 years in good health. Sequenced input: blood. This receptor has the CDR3 CASSPTRNTGELFF. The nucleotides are TGTGCCAGCAGCCCTACTAGAAACACCGGGGAGCTGTTTTTT.